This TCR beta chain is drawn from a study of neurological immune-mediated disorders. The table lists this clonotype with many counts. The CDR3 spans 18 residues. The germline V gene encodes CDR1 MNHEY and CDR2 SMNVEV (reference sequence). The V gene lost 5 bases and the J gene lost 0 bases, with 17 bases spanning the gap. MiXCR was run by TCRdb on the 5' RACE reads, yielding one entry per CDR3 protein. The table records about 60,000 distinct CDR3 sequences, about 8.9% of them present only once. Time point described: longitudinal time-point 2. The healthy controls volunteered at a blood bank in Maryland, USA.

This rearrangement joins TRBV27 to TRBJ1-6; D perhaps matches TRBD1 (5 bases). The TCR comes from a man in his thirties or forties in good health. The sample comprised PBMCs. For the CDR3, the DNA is TGTGCCAGCAGTCAGAAGTCAGGGCCAAGCTCCTATAATTCACCCCTCCACTTT. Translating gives CASSQKSGPSSYNSPLHF.